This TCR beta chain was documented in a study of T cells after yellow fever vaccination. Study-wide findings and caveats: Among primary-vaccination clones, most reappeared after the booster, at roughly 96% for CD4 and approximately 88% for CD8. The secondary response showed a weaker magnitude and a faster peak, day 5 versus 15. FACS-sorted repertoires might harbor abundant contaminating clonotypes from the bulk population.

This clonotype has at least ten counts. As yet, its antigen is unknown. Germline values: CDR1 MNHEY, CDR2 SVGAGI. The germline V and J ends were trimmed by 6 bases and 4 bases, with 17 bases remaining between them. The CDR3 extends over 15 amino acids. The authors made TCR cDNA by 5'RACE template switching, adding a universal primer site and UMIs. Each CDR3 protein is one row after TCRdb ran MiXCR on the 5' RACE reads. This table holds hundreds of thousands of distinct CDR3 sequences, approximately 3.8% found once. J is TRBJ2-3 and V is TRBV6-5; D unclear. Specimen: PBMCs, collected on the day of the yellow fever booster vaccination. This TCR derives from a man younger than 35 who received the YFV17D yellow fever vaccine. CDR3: CASSSSGSGADTQYF. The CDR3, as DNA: TGTGCCAGCAGCTCCTCCGGGTCCGGTGCAGATACGCAGTATTTT.